This passage covers 16 T cell receptor beta chains from one sample sequenced in a study of cytomegalovirus exposure and HLA in healthy donors. Clones were read by immunoSEQ multiplex PCR, and TCRdb kept only the in-frame ones, dropping some. The sample gives approximately 58,000 clones, roughly 90% of which show up once; approximately 2.1% is in the top ten. The sample taken for sequencing was PBMCs. The receptor set was obtained from a woman aged 25 to 45 in good health and CMV-seronegative.

This clone has more than one count but fewer than ten. The V gene is TRBV5-6, the J gene TRBJ2-1, with 12 bases identical to TRBD2. The CDR3 consists of 15 residues. V lost 3 bases to trimming and J lost 10 bases; unmatched junction nucleotides: 8. The germline V gene has CDR1 SGHDT and CDR2 YYEEEE. The CDR3 reads CASSYLAGGPREQFF. The DNA for the CDR3 is TGTGCCAGCAGCTATCTAGCGGGAGGGCCAAGAGAGCAGTTCTTC.

As for this clone: The junction departs from germline at one end; a sequencing error may be responsible. V and J are TRBV7-7 and TRBJ2-2, with TRBD2 matching 9 bases. Per the germline V gene, CDR1 is SSHAT and CDR2 is FNYEAQ (reference sequence). CDR3 length: 16 amino acids. CDR3 loop: CASSLLAGTNTGELFF. As DNA, the CDR3 is TGTGCTAGCAGCTTGCTAGCGGGGACGAACACCGGGGAGCTGTTTTTT. The full variable domain, completed using reference TRBV7-7 and TRBJ2-2, is GAGVSQSPRYKVTKRGQDVTLRCDPISSHATLYWYQQALGQGPEFLTYFNYEAQPDKSGLPSDRFSAERPEGSISTLTIQRTEQRDSAMYRCASSLLAGTNTGELFFGEGSRLTVL.

This clone is a singleton in its sample. The chain recombines TRBV5-8 with TRBJ1-2; D uncertain. V dropped 2 bases and J dropped 7 bases, with 6 bases sitting between them. This CDR3 spans 11 amino acids. Germline CDR1 is SGHTS and CDR2 is YDEGEE. The chain's CDR3 is CASSLSVGYTF. The CDR3 nucleotides are TGTGCCAGCAGCTTATCTGTTGGCTACACCTTC.

This clone was recorded only once. This chain joins TRBV2 and TRBJ1-3, with TRBD1 as a possible D gene (5 bases). The CDR3 sequence is 15 residues long. Trimming cost V 7 bases and J 0 bases, with 13 bases left between them. The germline V gene has CDR1 SNHLY and CDR2 FYNNEI. In nucleotides, the CDR3 is TGTGCCAGCAACTTGGGGGGGAGCTCTGGAAACACCATATATTTT. Its protein product is CASNLGGSSGNTIYF.

V and J are TRBV19 and TRBJ2-2; D might be TRBD2 (5 bases). The length of the CDR3 is 13 residues. Deletions cut 3 bases from V and 6 bases from J, with 8 bases between. Germline V gene lookup returns CDR1 LNHDA and CDR2 SQIVND (reference sequence). This CDR3 is CASSIRGPGELFF. Written as DNA, the CDR3 is TGTGCCAGTAGTATCAGAGGGCCCGGGGAGCTGTTTTTT.

The gene calls are TRBV28 and TRBJ2-1; the D is unclear. Germline loops: CDR1 MDHEN, CDR2 SYDVKM. The V end was cut by 4 bases, the J end by 5 bases, with 12 bases between. The CDR3 runs 14 residues. The CDR3 loop is CASSSLRINNEQFF. For the CDR3, the DNA is TGTGCCAGCAGTTCTTTGAGGATCAACAATGAGCAGTTCTTC.

The chain has TRBV7-3 and TRBJ1-5, with D uncertain. CDR1 SGHTA and CDR2 FQGTGA come from the germline V gene. This CDR3 contains 14 residues. V lost 0 bases and J 15 bases, leaving 18 bases between the germline ends. The CDR3 loop is CASSLTLRAGGWHF. The CDR3 DNA follows: TGTGCCAGCAGCTTAACGTTAAGGGCAGGCGGGTGGCATTTT.

The chain recombines TRBV7-6 with TRBJ2-3, with TRBD2 matching over 7 bases. The CDR3 extends over 15 amino acids. V lost 2 bases and J lost 4; bases outside the gene matches: 6. Germline loops: CDR1 SGHVS, CDR2 FNYEAQ. The CDR3 bases are TGTGCCAGCAGCTTAAGTGCGGGAGCAGCAGATACGCAGTATTTT. Residues: CASSLSAGAADTQYF.

Only one count was recorded for this clone. The J gene is TRBJ1-5, the V gene TRBV27, with D unclear. The germline V gene has CDR1 MNHEY and CDR2 SMNVEV (reference sequence). CDR3 length: 15 residues. V shed 3 bases and J shed 4 bases, with 13 bases lying between them. DNA of the CDR3: TGTGCCAGCAGTTTGGGAGGGCCCCAGAATCAGCCCCAGCATTTT. This sequence encodes CASSLGGPQNQPQHF.

V gene TRBV10-3 combines with J gene TRBJ1-2; 10 bases map to TRBD1. In germline, CDR1 is ENHRY, CDR2 SYGVKD. V gave up 0 bases and J gave up 6 bases; unmatched junction bases: 1. This CDR3 contains 14 residues. The CDR3 protein is CAISESGTGDGYTF. The CDR3 DNA is TGTGCCATCAGTGAGTCCGGGACAGGGGATGGCTACACCTTC.

The rearrangement uses TRBV28 and TRBJ2-3, with 9 bases identical to TRBD1. CDR1 and CDR2 from the germline V gene are MDHEN and SYDVKM. Germline trimming cut 5 bases from V and 3 bases from J; bases unmatched to any gene: 3. This CDR3 comprises 14 residues. This CDR3 reads CASSPGQGTDTQYF. CDR3 DNA sequence: TGTGCCAGCAGTCCTGGACAGGGGACAGATACGCAGTATTTT.

The V gene is TRBV7-9, the J gene TRBJ2-1; D may be TRBD2 (5 bases). CDR1 SEHNR and CDR2 FQNEAQ come from the germline V gene (reference sequence). Trimming left V 2 bases short and J 8 bases short, with 16 bases between. This CDR3 region has 15 residues. The CDR3 here is CASSLSLIRRDEQFF. The CDR3 DNA reads as TGTGCCAGCAGCTTAAGTTTAATCCGGCGGGATGAGCAGTTCTTC.

The CDR3 DNA reads TGTGCCAGCAGCTTACAATCGTTAGGGAGCTCCTACAATGAGCAGTTCTTC. It codes for CASSLQSLGSSYNEQFF. This chain links TRBV7-3 with TRBJ2-1; perhaps TRBD2 as D (5 bases). Germline loops: CDR1 SGHTA, CDR2 FQGTGA. Trimming removed 2 bases at V and 0 bases at J, with 14 bases between. The CDR3 length is 17 residues.

The CDR3 DNA reads TGTGCCAGCAACCCTGGCCCCGGGGGCGAGCAGTACTTC. As protein: CASNPGPGGEQYF. The J gene is TRBJ2-7, the V gene TRBV7-9; D is possibly TRBD2 (6 bases). V was clipped by 7 bases and J by 6 bases, with 16 bases between them. Germline V gene data show CDR1 as SEHNR and CDR2 as FQNEAQ (reference sequence). This CDR3 contains 13 residues.

The chain links TRBV7-9 to TRBJ2-1; maybe TRBD1 (5 bases). CDR3 length: 14 amino acids. From germline, CDR1 is SEHNR and CDR2 FQNEAQ (reference sequence). Trimming removed 4 bases at V and 5 bases at J, with 12 bases between. The CDR3 DNA follows: TGTGCCAGCAGCTCCCAGGGCCCCAACAATGAGCAGTTCTTC. Translation: CASSSQGPNNEQFF. Using reference TRBV7-9 and TRBJ2-1 for the parts outside the CDR3, the full variable domain is DTGVSQNPRHKITKRGQNVTFRCDPISEHNRLYWYRQTLGQGPEFLTYFQNEAQLEKSRLLSDRFSAERPKGSFSTLEIQRTEQGDSAMYLCASSSQGPNNEQFFGPGTRLTVL.

The chain carries TRBV13 and TRBJ2-2, with 13 nucleotides matching TRBD2. V dropped 6 bases and J dropped 6; count of bases not matched to a gene: 7. The germline CDR1 and CDR2 sequences are PRHDT and FYEKMQ (reference sequence). CDR3 length equals 16 residues. The chain's CDR3 is CASSRLAGGSAGELFF. CDR3 DNA sequence: TGTGCCAGCAGTCGACTAGCGGGAGGTTCCGCCGGGGAGCTGTTTTTT.